This TCR beta chain is drawn from a study of T cell responses to AZD1222 COVID-19 vaccine. The germline V and J ends were trimmed by 5 bases and 0 bases, with 11 bases remaining between them. Germline lookup yields CDR1 SGHNT and CDR2 YYREEE (reference sequence). The CDR3 is 15 amino acids. Profiled with immunoSEQ multiplex PCR; TCRdb holds only in-frame clones, not every one. This table has under 50,000 clones, around four fifths appearing once. Regarding the study as a whole: Unmutated variant regions are reportedly the target of nearly half of TCRs that are spike-specific. At 160-218 and 743-854, vaccine-associated CD4 TCRs were dominant, and they spanned spike. Just a handful of people given AZD1222 tested seropositive at baseline. Donors in the cohort were predominantly white British and more often female, and clonal diversity was possibly underestimated.

Notes on this clone: Antigen specificity is unknown.

Sequenced material: peripheral blood, taken 28 days after the second dose of the MenACWY control vaccine. This receptor was identified in an adult who received the MenACWY meningococcal vaccine as a control. The J gene is TRBJ1-4, the V gene TRBV5-4, with D hard to call. For the CDR3, the DNA is TGTGCCAGCAGTCCAGCGTCAGCAACTAATGAAAAACTGTTTTTT. Amino acids: CASSPASATNEKLFF.